These 2 T cell receptor beta chains originate from one sample sequenced in a study of blood T cell repertoires in COVID-19. The repertoire was sequenced with immunoSEQ multiplex PCR; TCRdb's copy has only in-frame clones and lacks some. The table shows 450,000 to 600,000 clones, with roughly nine tenths occurring only once. Sequenced sample: PBMCs or T cells enriched from blood (not recorded which). The origin of the receptors is a woman between 18 and 30 years old who had recovered from COVID-19.

The rearrangement joins TRBV5-4 to TRBJ2-3; possibly TRBD1 for D (5 bases). The length of the CDR3 is 14 residues. The ends were cut back, 2 bases at V and 4 bases at J, with 11 bases in the middle. CDR1 SGHNT and CDR2 YYREEE come from the germline V gene (reference sequence). CDR3 loop: CASSLGRVPDTQYF. CDR3 DNA: TGTGCCAGCAGCTTAGGCAGGGTTCCAGATACGCAGTATTTT.

The V call is TRBV3-1 (or the pseudogene TRBV3-2), the J call TRBJ2-1; 8 nucleotides align to TRBD1. The CDR3 is 17 amino acids. The V segment lost 0 bases and the J segment 2 bases; nucleotides outside the gene matches: 6. Germline loops: CDR1 LGHDT, CDR2 YNNKEL (reference sequence). The CDR3 here is CASSQELETGAYNEQFF. Written as DNA, the CDR3 is TGTGCCAGCAGCCAAGAATTAGAGACAGGGGCCTACAATGAGCAGTTCTTC.